This T cell receptor (beta chain) appears in the sequencing data of a study of blood T cells in healthy people across ages. Study context: About one barcoded beta molecule was captured per two T cells (by template switching).

The length of the CDR3 is 14 residues. The germline V gene encodes CDR1 DFQATT and CDR2 SNEGSKA (reference sequence). V was trimmed by 7 bases and J by 5 bases, leaving 20 bases between them. A second roughly 7 to 11 cycle PCR used barcoded and J-beta primers. From the 5' RACE reads, TCRdb called clonotypes with MiXCR, one entry per CDR3 protein. The data show hundreds of thousands of distinct CDR3 sequences, roughly 20% seen once. This clonotype originated in a man in his 70s in good health. This chain links TRBV20-1 with TRBJ2-5; D is perhaps TRBD1 or TRBD2 (5 bases each). The sequenced material came from blood. CDR3 amino acids: CSGGALSSWETQYF. CDR3 DNA: TGCAGTGGAGGGGCCCTTTCTTCATGGGAGACCCAGTACTTC.